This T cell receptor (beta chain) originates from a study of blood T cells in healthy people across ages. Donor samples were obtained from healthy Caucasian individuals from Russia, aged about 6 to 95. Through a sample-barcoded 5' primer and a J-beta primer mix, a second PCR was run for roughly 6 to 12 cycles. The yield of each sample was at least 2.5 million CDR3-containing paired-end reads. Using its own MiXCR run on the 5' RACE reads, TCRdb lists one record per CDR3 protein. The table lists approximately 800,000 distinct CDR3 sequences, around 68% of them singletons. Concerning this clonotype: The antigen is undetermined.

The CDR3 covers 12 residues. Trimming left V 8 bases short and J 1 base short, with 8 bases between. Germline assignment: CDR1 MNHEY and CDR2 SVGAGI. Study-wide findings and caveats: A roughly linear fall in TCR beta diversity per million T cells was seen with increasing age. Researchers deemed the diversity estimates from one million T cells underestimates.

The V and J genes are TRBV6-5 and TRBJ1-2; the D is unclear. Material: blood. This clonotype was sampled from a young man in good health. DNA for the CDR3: TGTGCCAGCGTTGGGTATAACTATGGCTACACCTTC. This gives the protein CASVGYNYGYTF.